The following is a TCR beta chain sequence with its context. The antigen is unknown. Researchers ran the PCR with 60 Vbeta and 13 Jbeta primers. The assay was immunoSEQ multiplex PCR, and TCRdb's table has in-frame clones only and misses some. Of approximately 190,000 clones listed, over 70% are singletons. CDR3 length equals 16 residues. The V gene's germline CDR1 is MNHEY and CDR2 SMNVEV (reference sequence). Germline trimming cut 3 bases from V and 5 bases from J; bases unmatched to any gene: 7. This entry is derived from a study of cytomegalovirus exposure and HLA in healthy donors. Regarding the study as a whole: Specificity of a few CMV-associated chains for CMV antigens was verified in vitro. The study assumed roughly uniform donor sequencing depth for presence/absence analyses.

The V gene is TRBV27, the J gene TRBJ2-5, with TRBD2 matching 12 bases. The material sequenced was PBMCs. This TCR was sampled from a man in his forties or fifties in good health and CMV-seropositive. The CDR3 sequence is CASSFQTSGRMETQYF. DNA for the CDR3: TGTGCCAGCAGTTTCCAAACTAGCGGGAGGATGGAGACCCAGTACTTC.